The 16 T cell receptor beta chains below were found in one sample sequenced in a study of T cells in Graves' hyperthyroidism and ophthalmopathy. RNA transcripts were the template for amplifying TCR beta CDR3 regions. First-round RT-PCR with HTBI primers amplified the TCR CDR3 region. Via MiXCR, TCRdb re-called the multiplex PCR reads, giving one row per CDR3 protein. Among under 450,000 distinct CDR3 sequences listed, about 15% were seen once. Specimen: blood. Every receptor here comes from a woman aged 18-30 years with Graves' hyperthyroidism.

The J gene is TRBJ2-1, the V gene TRBV11-2, with 15 bases fitting TRBD2. V lost 5 bases and J lost 6; bases outside the gene matches: 5. Per germline, CDR1 SGHAT and CDR2 FQNNGV. The CDR3 contains 16 residues. The CDR3 protein is CASSGLAGGPGNEQFF. The CDR3 DNA reads as TGTGCCAGCAGCGGACTAGCGGGAGGGCCTGGCAATGAGCAGTTCTTC. Supplemented by reference TRBV11-2 and TRBJ2-1, the full variable domain reads EAGVAQSPRYKIIEKRQSVAFWCNPISGHATLYWYQQILGQGPKLLIQFQNNGVVDDSQLPKDRFSAERLKGVDSTLKIQPAKLEDSAVYLCASSGLAGGPGNEQFFGPGTRLTVL.

This clonotype was detected ten times or more. This sequence joins TRBV11-2 and TRBJ2-1, with D possibly being TRBD1 (6 bases). This CDR3 has 15 amino acids. The germline V and J ends were trimmed by 6 bases and 4 bases, with 16 bases remaining between them. CDR1 SGHAT and CDR2 FQNNGV come from the germline V gene. This CDR3 is CASSSATGRYNEQFF. The CDR3 DNA follows: TGTGCCAGCAGTTCAGCTACAGGGCGATACAATGAGCAGTTCTTC.

V and J are TRBV29-1 and TRBJ2-1; 8 nucleotides line up with TRBD1. Germline CDR1 and CDR2: SQVTM and ANQGSEA. V trimming: 6 bases; J trimming: 6 bases; junction bases outside the gene matches: 10. There are 14 residues in the CDR3. This chain's CDR3 is CSVQGRGPGNEQFF. Here the CDR3 DNA reads TGCAGCGTCCAAGGCAGGGGGCCGGGCAATGAGCAGTTCTTC.

J is TRBJ2-3 and V is TRBV29-1, with D uncertain. Germline values: CDR1 SQVTM, CDR2 ANQGSEA. Trimming pared 7 bases from V and 7 bases from J, leaving 12 bases between. This CDR3 spans 11 amino acids. The CDR3 DNA sequence: TGCAGCGGAGATTATACATATACGCAGTATTTT. Protein: CSGDYTYTQYF.

Many counts were recorded for this clonotype. The genes are TRBV7-9 and TRBJ2-7; D unresolved. CDR3 length: 12 amino acids. Germline CDR1 SEHNR, CDR2 FQNEAQ (reference sequence). With 2 bases removed from V and 6 bases from J, the gap between germline ends came to 8 bases. DNA for the CDR3: TGTGCCAGCAGCTTACGGCAAGCCGAGCAGTACTTC. Its translation is CASSLRQAEQYF.

This clonotype appeared a single time. The chain recombines TRBV4-2 with TRBJ1-4, with D unresolved. Trimming took off 1 base at V and 8 bases at J, with 8 bases between the two ends. This CDR3 has 13 amino acids. Germline V gene data show CDR1 as LGHNA and CDR2 as YNFKEQ. The CDR3 loop is CASSQGRWEKLFF. Here the CDR3 DNA reads TGTGCCAGCAGCCAAGGTCGGTGGGAAAAACTGTTTTTT.

This clonotype was detected many times. This chain connects TRBV2 to TRBJ2-1; D not resolved. The germline CDR1 and CDR2 sequences are SNHLY and FYNNEI. V was pared by 4 bases and J by 6 bases, with 10 bases between. The CDR3 has 13 amino acids. The CDR3, as DNA: TGTGCCAGCAGTGTAATATATTCCAATGAGCAGTTCTTC. It encodes CASSVIYSNEQFF. The full variable domain, rest sourced from reference TRBV2 and TRBJ2-1, is EPEVTQTPSHQVTQMGQEVILRCVPISNHLYFYWYRQILGQKVEFLVSFYNNEISEKSEIFDDQFSVERPDGSNFTLKIRSTKLEDSAMYFCASSVIYSNEQFFGPGTRLTVL.

This clonotype occurred many times. The chain uses TRBV12-3 or TRBV12-4 and TRBJ2-7; the match to TRBD1 covers 7 bases. This CDR3 is built from 12 residues. The trim removed 5 bases at V and 6 bases at J, leaving 4 bases unmatched. The CDR3 reads CASSPGTAEQYF. CDR3 coding DNA: TGTGCCAGCAGTCCCGGGACAGCCGAGCAGTACTTC.

At least ten counts were recorded for this clonotype. V and J are TRBV6-6 and TRBJ1-6; 8 bases are a match to TRBD1. V was pared by 0 bases and J by 7 bases, with 5 bases of the junction left unmatched. From germline, CDR1 is MNHNY and CDR2 SVGAGI (reference sequence). The CDR3 has 16 residues. The CDR3 DNA follows: TGTGCCAGCAGTTACTCGTGGACAGGGATCAATTCACCCCTCCACTTT. Its protein product is CASSYSWTGINSPLHF.

The rearrangement links TRBV20-1 to TRBJ1-4; TRBD1 aligns across 7 bases. The germline V gene encodes CDR1 DFQATT and CDR2 SNEGSKA (reference sequence). There are 15 residues in the CDR3. After removal of 3 bases from V and 6 bases from J, the junction contained 10 bases not matched to a gene. The CDR3 bases are TGCAGTGCTAGGCCCCCGACAGGGCAACATGAAAAACTGTTTTTT. This codes for CSARPPTGQHEKLFF.

The chain is built from TRBV7-2 and TRBJ1-1; 7 bases match TRBD1. Germline CDR1 SGHTA, CDR2 FQGNSA. V dropped 5 bases and J dropped 9; count of bases not matched to a gene: 15. The CDR3 spans 15 residues. The CDR3: CASSDYSTGQAQAFF. For the CDR3, the DNA is TGTGCCAGCAGCGACTACTCCACCGGACAGGCGCAAGCTTTCTTT.

This clonotype was observed a few times. CDR3 protein: CSAQTGQGAGNTIYF. In DNA form, the CDR3 reads TGCAGTGCCCAAACAGGACAGGGCGCTGGAAACACCATATATTTT. V gene TRBV20-1 combines with J gene TRBJ1-3, with 8 bases aligning to TRBD1. CDR1 DFQATT and CDR2 SNEGSKA come from the germline V gene (reference sequence). The CDR3 totals 15 residues. The junction had 9 bases not matched to a gene; V was cut back by 6 bases and J by 2 bases.

This clonotype has a count of ten or more. The rearrangement uses TRBV6-1 and TRBJ2-5; D is possibly TRBD1 (6 bases). CDR1 and CDR2 from the germline V gene are MNHNS and SASEGT. The CDR3 contains 13 residues. V shed 6 bases and J shed 6 bases, with 14 bases lying between them. This chain's CDR3 is CASSQGLGKTQYF. The CDR3 DNA reads TGTGCCAGCAGCCAGGGGCTGGGGAAGACCCAGTACTTC.

The chain has TRBV5-1 and TRBJ2-3; possible D gene TRBD1, 5 bases. V was pared by 4 bases and J by 5 bases, with 17 bases between. In germline, CDR1 is SGHRS, CDR2 YFSETQ. The CDR3 is made up of 15 amino acids. The CDR3 reads CASSISGPDGDTQYF. As DNA, the CDR3 is TGCGCCAGCAGCATCTCAGGGCCGGATGGAGATACGCAGTATTTT.

The chain is built from TRBV20-1 and TRBJ2-5, with a possible D match to TRBD1 (5 bases). Germline-derived CDR1 and CDR2 are DFQATT and SNEGSKA (reference sequence). This CDR3 is built from 15 residues. V lost 5 bases and J lost 4, with 20 bases in between. The CDR3 region is CSALPTRVISETQYF. The CDR3 DNA reads TGCAGTGCTCTCCCGACCAGGGTCATCTCAGAGACCCAGTACTTC.

Only a few counts were recorded for this clonotype. The gene calls are TRBV9 and TRBJ2-5; D gene unclear. Between the trimmed V and J ends, which lost 0 bases and 12 bases, there was a span of 15 bases. The CDR3 length is 13 residues. Germline V gene sequence: CDR1 SGDLS, CDR2 YYNGEE. The CDR3 loop reads CASSVGVSAEKYF. CDR3 DNA: TGTGCCAGCAGCGTAGGGGTTTCGGCGGAAAAGTACTTC.